Below are 28 T cell receptor beta chains sequenced from a single sample in a study of neurological immune-mediated disorders. TCRdb analysed the 5' RACE reads with MiXCR anew, one entry per CDR3 protein. The table records 55,000 to 80,000 distinct CDR3 sequences, 4.5% to 5.5% of them present only once. The source material was PBMCs. The receptors shown here come from a woman in her fifties or sixties with multiple sclerosis.

The chain is built from TRBV5-1 and TRBJ2-3; tentatively, D is TRBD1 or TRBD2 (5 bases each). V shed 3 bases and J shed 2 bases, with 16 bases lying between them. Germline loops: CDR1 SGHRS, CDR2 YFSETQ. This CDR3 is built from 16 residues. The CDR3 DNA reads as TGCGCCAGCAGCTCTAACCGGGACGGATACACAGATACGCAGTATTTT. Residues: CASSSNRDGYTDTQYF.

With regard to this clonotype: A much larger clone differs by one base, so this may be a read error. V usage is TRBV3-1 and J usage is TRBJ1-2; D not resolved. V was trimmed by 0 bases and J by 4 bases, leaving 9 bases between them. The length of the CDR3 is 14 residues. Per the germline V gene, CDR1 is LGHDT and CDR2 is YNNKEL (reference sequence). The CDR3, as DNA: TGTGCCAGCAGCCAAGATCAAAGGGTCTATGGCTACACCTTC. Translated: CASSQDQRVYGYTF. Together with reference TRBV3-1 and TRBJ1-2, the CDR3 gives the full variable domain: DTAVSQTPKYLVTQMGNDKSIKCEQNLGHDTMYWYKQDSKKFLKIMFSYNNKELIINETVPNRFSPKSPDKAHLNLHINSLELGDSAVYFCASSQDQRVYGYTFGSGTRLTVV.

This clonotype has ten or more counts. This rearrangement joins TRBV20-1 to TRBJ2-2, with D possibly matching TRBD2 (6 bases). Trimming stripped 0 bases from V and 4 bases from J, with 9 bases between. Germline V gene sequence: CDR1 DFQATT, CDR2 SNEGSKA (reference sequence). The CDR3 runs to 14 residues. CDR3 sequence reads: CSARDSGGTGELFF. The CDR3 DNA reads TGCAGTGCTAGAGATTCCGGGGGCACCGGGGAGCTGTTTTTT.

This clonotype was counted at least ten times. V gene TRBV7-3 combines with J gene TRBJ2-1; TRBD2 agrees at 9 bases. The V gene end was trimmed by 7 bases and the J gene end by 5 bases; junction bases not matched to a gene: 9. The CDR3 contains 15 residues. CDR1 is SGHTA, CDR2 FQGTGA, per germline. CDR3 in DNA: TGTGCCAGCACCGTCAAAGCGGGGGGTAACAATGAGCAGTTCTTC. Translating it yields CASTVKAGGNNEQFF.

This clonotype has just a few counts. Just one base apart from a much larger clone, this may be a read error. The rearrangement uses TRBV19 and TRBJ2-1; possible D gene TRBD2, 6 bases. Trimming shortened V by 4 bases and J by 2 bases, and 12 bases separated the two germline ends. CDR3 length: 15 amino acids. Germline assignment: CDR1 LNHDA and CDR2 SQIVND (reference sequence). CDR3 amino acids: CASSSSRGTYNEQFF. The CDR3 DNA is TGTGCCAGTAGTAGCTCGCGGGGCACCTACAATGAGCAGTTCTTC. Full variable domain (remainder filled in from reference TRBV19 and TRBJ2-1): DGGITQSPKYLFRKEGQNVTLSCEQNLNHDAMYWYRQDPGQGLRLIYYSQIVNDFQKGDIAEGYSVSREKKESFPLTVTSAQKNPTAFYLCASSSSRGTYNEQFFGPGTRLTVL.

This clonotype has at least ten counts. The chain employs TRBV5-1 and TRBJ2-4; TRBD1 agrees at 7 bases. Trimming at V came to 4 bases and at J to 4 bases, leaving 8 bases not matched to a gene. This CDR3 comprises 15 residues. Germline assignment: CDR1 SGHRS and CDR2 YFSETQ. DNA for the CDR3: TGCGCCAGCAGCGATCCTGGACAGGCAAAAAACATTCAGTACTTC. Protein sequence: CASSDPGQAKNIQYF.

Many counts were recorded for this clonotype. The chain couples TRBV12-3 or TRBV12-4 to TRBJ1-5; D possibly corresponds to TRBD1 (6 bases). Trimming removed 1 base at V and 7 bases at J, with 8 bases between. The CDR3 covers 13 residues. The CDR3 DNA is TGTGCCAGCAGTTTAGAGGGGGAGCAGCCCCAGCATTTT. It is translated as CASSLEGEQPQHF.

In its sample, this clonotype was seen many times. The rearrangement joins TRBV5-6 to TRBJ2-7, with 10 bases lining up with TRBD2. The V segment lost 4 bases and the J segment 3 bases; nucleotides outside the gene matches: 7. The CDR3 has 15 amino acids. Germline lookup yields CDR1 SGHDT and CDR2 YYEEEE. The CDR3 DNA reads TGTGCCAGCAGCACTCCTAGCGGGGGCCGCTACGAGCAGTACTTC. Protein sequence: CASSTPSGGRYEQYF.

This clonotype was detected many times. V usage is TRBV20-1 and J usage is TRBJ2-2; 8 positions agree with TRBD2. Looked up from germline, CDR1 is DFQATT and CDR2 is SNEGSKA (reference sequence). V was clipped by 6 bases and J by 3 bases; unmatched bases: 12. The CDR3 length is 16 residues. CDR3 DNA sequence: TGCAGTGCCATTACTTCGGGGGGGCGTCACACCGGGGAGCTGTTTTTT. This translates into CSAITSGGRHTGELFF.

This clonotype occurred many times. Germline is not matched at one junction end, which may reflect a read error. The chain couples TRBV7-7 to TRBJ2-5; D is tentatively TRBD1 or TRBD2 (5 bases each). This CDR3 spans 15 amino acids. Germline assignment: CDR1 SSHAT and CDR2 FNYEAQ (reference sequence). The DNA of the CDR3 is TGTGCTAGCAGCTTAGGACAACTAGGCCAAGAGACCCAGTACTTC. This sequence encodes CASSLGQLGQETQYF.

This clonotype was observed many times. The chain carries TRBV28 and TRBJ2-7; perhaps TRBD1 as D (6 bases). V gave up 5 bases and J gave up 2 bases, with 13 bases separating them. CDR3 size: 14 residues. Germline assignment: CDR1 MDHEN and CDR2 SYDVKM. The chain's CDR3 is CASSPRGETYEQYF. The DNA of the CDR3 is TGTGCCAGCAGTCCCAGGGGTGAGACCTACGAGCAGTACTTC.

This clonotype was picked up many times. The chain uses TRBV24-1 and TRBJ1-2; TRBD1 might be the D (6 bases). The germline CDR1 and CDR2 sequences are KGHDR and SFDVKD. CDR3 size: 16 residues. V lost 4 bases to trimming and J lost 6 bases, with 20 bases between them. The CDR3 region is CATSEGGTPRGNGYTF. CDR3 nucleotide sequence: TGTGCCACCAGTGAAGGGGGGACACCCCGAGGAAATGGCTACACCTTC.

This clonotype has at least ten counts. The chain employs TRBV4-1 and TRBJ2-3; D is unclear. CDR1 MGHRA and CDR2 YSYEKL come from the germline V gene. The CDR3 spans 15 residues. V was trimmed by 9 bases and J by 2 bases, leaving 18 bases between them. The CDR3 sequence is CASEDRSSSTDTQYF. CDR3 nucleotides: TGCGCCAGTGAAGACCGTTCGTCCTCCACAGATACGCAGTATTTT.

Points on this clonotype: Compared with germline, one end of the junction differs, possibly owing to a read error. This chain joins TRBV24-1 and TRBJ1-5; D is unclear. Germline-derived CDR1 and CDR2 are KGHDR and SFDVKD. The CDR3 is 14 residues long. The CDR3 protein is CATSENYSNQPQNF. CDR3 sequence (DNA): TGTGCCACCAGTGAGAATTATAGCAATCAGCCCCAGAATTTT.

This chain connects TRBV5-1 to TRBJ2-5; TRBD2 is a possible D gene (7 bases). Trimming took off 5 bases at V and 5 bases at J, with 22 bases between the two ends. Germline CDR1 is SGHRS and CDR2 is YFSETQ. This CDR3 has 16 amino acids. CDR3 region: CASRTSGGQVLETQYF. The CDR3 DNA sequence: TGCGCCAGCAGAACCTCGGGGGGCCAAGTCTTGGAGACCCAGTACTTC.

This clonotype appeared many times. The chain carries TRBV28 and TRBJ2-7; 9 nucleotides match TRBD2. From germline, CDR1 is MDHEN and CDR2 SYDVKM. CDR3 length: 16 amino acids. With V trimmed by 1 base and J by 0 bases, 4 bases remained unmatched. CDR3 sequence (DNA): TGTGCCAGCAGTTTATCCCCGCGGGGGGGCTCCTACGAGCAGTACTTC. This codes for CASSLSPRGGSYEQYF.

This clonotype was observed many times. V usage is TRBV15 and J usage is TRBJ2-6; possibly TRBD1 for D (5 bases). V was clipped by 5 bases and J by 0 bases, with 14 bases between them. This CDR3 spans 17 amino acids. Germline-derived CDR1 and CDR2 are LNHNV and YYDKDF (reference sequence). CDR3 loop: CATSLGHRVSGANVLTF. DNA for the CDR3: TGTGCCACCAGCCTTGGACATCGCGTCTCTGGGGCCAACGTCCTGACTTTC.

This clonotype was recorded at least ten times. A much larger clonotype is one base distant, so this may be a read error. This chain links TRBV28 with TRBJ2-1; D call uncertain. Trimming took off 4 bases at V and 9 bases at J, with 19 bases between the two ends. The germline CDR1 and CDR2 sequences are MDHEN and SYDVKM. The CDR3 spans 15 residues. The CDR3: CASSSFAESSSEQFF. DNA for the CDR3: TGTGCCAGCAGTTCATTCGCAGAAAGTTCCAGTGAGCAGTTCTTC.

This clonotype was observed many times. The chain employs TRBV12-3 or TRBV12-4 and TRBJ1-6; D not resolved. The ends were cut back, 4 bases at V and 7 bases at J, with 11 bases in the middle. The CDR3 consists of 14 residues. CDR3 amino acids: CASSYHGGNSPLHF. The DNA of the CDR3 is TGTGCCAGCAGTTACCATGGTGGGAATTCACCCCTCCACTTT.

This clonotype occurred many times. The chain carries TRBV6-6 and TRBJ2-1; TRBD1 or TRBD2 may be the D gene (5 bases each). V was cut by 2 bases and J by 6 bases, with 20 bases left in between. Per the germline V gene, CDR1 is MNHNY and CDR2 is SVGAGI (reference sequence). The CDR3 consists of 17 residues. Here the CDR3 reads CASSYPRDGGRGNEQFF. CDR3 sequence (DNA): TGTGCCAGCAGTTACCCGAGAGATGGGGGACGGGGCAATGAGCAGTTCTTC.

This clonotype was observed many times. This chain connects TRBV7-8 to TRBJ2-5; TRBD2 matches at 11 bases. V shed 3 bases and J 2 bases; nucleotides not matched to a gene: 2. The CDR3 consists of 15 residues. CDR1 is SGHVS, CDR2 FQNEAQ, per germline. The CDR3 DNA is TGTGCCAGCAGCTTCCTAGCGGGGGGTCAAGAGACCCAGTACTTC. This codes for CASSFLAGGQETQYF.

This clonotype has more than one count but fewer than ten. CDR3 protein: CASSQAGRNSPLHF. The CDR3 DNA sequence: TGTGCCAGCAGCCAAGCCGGCAGGAATTCACCCCTCCACTTT. J is TRBJ1-6 and V is TRBV14; D unresolved. V lost 1 base, J lost 7 bases, and 8 bases lay in between. Germline V CDR1 and CDR2: SGHDN, FVKESK. The CDR3 has 14 residues. Full variable domain (rest looked up from reference TRBV14 and TRBJ1-6): EAGVTQFPSHSVIEKGQTVTLRCDPISGHDNLYWYRRVMGKEIKFLLHFVKESKQDESGMPNNRFLAERTGGTYSTLKVQPAELEDSGVYFCASSQAGRNSPLHFGNGTRLTVT.

This clonotype appeared many times. J is TRBJ2-2 and V is TRBV20-1; 12 nucleotides agree with TRBD1. J was trimmed by 4 bases and V by 3 bases; bases with no gene match: 12. CDR1 DFQATT and CDR2 SNEGSKA come from the germline V gene (reference sequence). This CDR3 contains 18 residues. CDR3 sequence: CSASAGTGGRRGTGELFF. DNA of the CDR3: TGCAGTGCTAGCGCCGGGACAGGGGGCAGACGGGGCACCGGGGAGCTGTTTTTT.

This clonotype was found many times. The chain couples TRBV6-2 or TRBV6-3 to TRBJ2-5; 9 bases match TRBD2. Germline V gene lookup returns CDR1 MNHEY and CDR2 SVGEGT. This CDR3 has 16 amino acids. The V segment lost 6 bases and the J segment 1 base; nucleotides outside the gene matches: 9. The CDR3 bases are TGTGCCAGCAGCCCGCGGACTAGCGATTTCCAAGAGACCCAGTACTTC. Its protein is CASSPRTSDFQETQYF.

This clonotype occurred many times. The V gene is TRBV5-1, the J gene TRBJ2-5; D is undetermined. Trimming took off 0 bases at V and 1 base at J, with 10 bases between the two ends. The germline V gene has CDR1 SGHRS and CDR2 YFSETQ. The CDR3 totals 15 residues. The CDR3 DNA reads TGCGCCAGCAGCTTGGGTACCTACCTCCAAGAGACCCAGTACTTC. This encodes CASSLGTYLQETQYF.

Many counts were recorded for this clonotype. CDR3 DNA: TGTGCCATCAGTGTTGGGGCTAACACCGGGGAGCTGTTTTTT. Translation gives CAISVGANTGELFF. The chain uses TRBV10-3 and TRBJ2-2, with TRBD1 as a possible D gene (5 bases). The CDR3 extends over 14 amino acids. V dropped 4 bases and J dropped 2 bases, with 8 bases sitting between them. From germline, CDR1 is ENHRY and CDR2 SYGVKD.

This clonotype was counted at least ten times. V usage is TRBV5-5 and J usage is TRBJ2-2, with 8 bases aligning to TRBD2. The CDR3 is made up of 16 amino acids. Germline trimming cut 3 bases from V and 4 bases from J; bases unmatched to any gene: 8. The V gene's germline CDR1 is SGHKS and CDR2 YYEKEE (reference sequence). CDR3 sequence (DNA): TGTGCCAGCAGCTCTGTCGGGGGGGGACCCACCGGGGAGCTGTTTTTT. It yields the protein CASSSVGGGPTGELFF.

This clonotype was counted ten times or more. This rearrangement joins TRBV7-3 to TRBJ1-1; a possible D gene is TRBD1 (6 bases). The CDR3 spans 14 residues. Trimming cost V 5 bases and J 0 bases, with 10 bases left between them. Germline CDR1 reads SGHTA; CDR2 reads FQGTGA. The DNA of the CDR3 is TGTGCCAGCAGCATGGACAGAATGAACACTGAAGCTTTCTTT. As protein: CASSMDRMNTEAFF.